Each of the 6 T cell receptor beta chains below was sequenced from the same sample in a study of T cells after yellow fever vaccination. Each CDR3 protein is one row after TCRdb ran MiXCR on the 5' RACE reads. In the table there are roughly 260,000 distinct CDR3 sequences, under 15% of which are singletons. The specimen comprised CD4+ T cells sorted from PBMCs, sampled 45 days after the yellow fever booster vaccination. Receptors were obtained from a man aged 30 to 45 who received the YFV17D yellow fever vaccine.

This clonotype showed up just a few times. The CDR3 DNA reads as TGCAGTGCTAGTAGCCCGTCGCTCGAGCAGTACTTC. It specifies CSASSPSLEQYF. The rearrangement joins TRBV20-1 to TRBJ2-7; D is uncertain. With 3 bases removed from V and 6 bases from J, the gap between germline ends came to 12 bases. CDR1 and CDR2 from the germline V gene are DFQATT and SNEGSKA (reference sequence). This CDR3 has 12 amino acids.

This clonotype appeared a few times. V gene TRBV7-9 combines with J gene TRBJ2-3; D is possibly TRBD2 (5 bases). V was clipped by 7 bases and J by 4 bases, with 24 bases between them. This CDR3 spans 17 amino acids. Germline V lookup: CDR1 SEHNR, CDR2 FQNEAQ (reference sequence). CDR3 in DNA: TGTGCCAGCACCCCCCTGGAGTTTTCGGGAATAGCAGATACGCAGTATTTT. Encoded protein: CASTPLEFSGIADTQYF.

The chain couples TRBV20-1 to TRBJ2-5; a weak D match, TRBD2 (5 bases). This CDR3 is built from 13 residues. Trimming shortened V by 3 bases and J by 3 bases, and 11 bases separated the two germline ends. Germline CDR1 reads DFQATT; CDR2 reads SNEGSKA (reference sequence). The CDR3 here is CSASLSVKETQYF. In DNA, the CDR3 is TGCAGTGCTAGTCTTAGCGTCAAAGAGACCCAGTACTTC.

This clonotype was seen many times. The CDR3 loop reads CASREGSYEQYF. The CDR3 DNA reads TGTGCCAGCCGAGAAGGCTCCTACGAGCAGTACTTC. The chain employs TRBV6-5 and TRBJ2-7; D gene unclear. The CDR3 sequence is 12 residues long. V gave up 8 bases and J gave up 0 bases, with 8 bases separating them. CDR1 and CDR2 (germline): MNHEY, SVGAGI.

In its sample, this clonotype was seen a few times. The genes are TRBV20-1 and TRBJ2-1; tentatively, D is TRBD2 (6 bases). Germline V gene data show CDR1 as DFQATT and CDR2 as SNEGSKA (reference sequence). CDR3 length: 14 residues. The V and J ends lost 1 base and 3 bases respectively, with 10 bases between them. The CDR3 sequence: CSARAGALYNEQFF. The CDR3 DNA reads TGCAGTGCTAGAGCGGGAGCCCTCTACAATGAGCAGTTCTTC.

This clonotype was counted at least ten times. J is TRBJ2-5 and V is TRBV15; D remains ambiguous. This CDR3 contains 12 residues. CDR1 and CDR2 from the germline V gene are LNHNV and YYDKDF (reference sequence). Trimming cost V 0 bases and J 4 bases, with 3 bases left between them. CDR3 loop: CATSRDRETQYF. As DNA, the CDR3 is TGTGCCACCAGCAGAGATAGAGAGACCCAGTACTTC.